This entry is about one T cell receptor (beta chain). Its target antigen remains unknown. No quality values exist for individual bases; no much larger clone is one base distant. These data belong to a study of patients and donors after allogeneic stem cell transplantation (dated by TCRdb to about 2020). Receptors were amplified or captured by RT-PCR. The sequencing machine was a NextSeq 550. TCRdb ran its own pipeline on the public reads, namely fastp trimming at Q25 and MiXCR clone calling, and kept in-frame beta chains. CDR3 protein sequences are deduplicated, and each keeps its most common genes and DNA. The sample records 800,000 to 1,000,000 distinct CDR3 sequences, over 15% of which are singletons. The ten top clones hold roughly 6.4% of the sample. V is cut back by 2 bases and J by 6 bases, with 7 bases in the junction unmatched. The germline V gene (reference sequence) sets CDR1 to DFQATT and CDR2 to SNEGSKA. Including the terminal cysteine and phenylalanine, the CDR3 comprises 14 residues. The entry retains the CDR3 DNA only, 42 bases that are in frame from base 1.

The sequence was obtained from a human donor who was either an allogeneic HSCT recipient or a stem cell or donor lymphocyte infusion donor (not recorded which). It is not recorded whose cells these are; they may come from a transplant donor. The sample consisted of blood, either unsorted or a sorted T cell fraction (not recorded which). The chain is assembled from TRBV20-1 and TRBJ2-7; 10 central nucleotides agree with TRBD1. The CDR3 protein: CSARRRDRGSEQYF. The DNA is as follows: TGCAGTGCTAGACGCCGGGACAGGGGATCCGAGCAGTACTTC.